Below, one T cell receptor beta chain is given with its context. Its target is unknown. Assay: immunoSEQ multiplex PCR; the TCRdb copy retains only in-frame clones and omits some. The table records approximately 2.5 million clones, more than 85% of them present only once. This specimen belongs to a study of shared clonotypes between healthy human individuals. The study, taken as a whole, reports: Non-shared clonotypes were found to have lower generation probabilities than the clonotypes that were shared by all four of the sorted-subset donors. Roughly 5% of naive CD4 clonotypes were common to four donors.

The CDR3 loop spans 14 amino acids. The V gene's germline CDR1 is MNHNS and CDR2 SASEGT. V gave up 6 bases and J gave up 3 bases; unmatched junction bases: 5. The chain couples TRBV6-1 to TRBJ1-5; 7 bases line up with TRBD1. The sequencing sample was made of naive CD4+ T cells from PBMCs. Subset specified: CD45RA+ positively selected. This TCR was sampled from a man aged 18 to 30 in good health. Some clones in this sample may be carry-over from other donors' samples. CDR3 DNA: TGTGCCAGCAGGGAGACAGGGTACAATCAGCCCCAGCATTTT. It specifies CASRETGYNQPQHF.